This T cell receptor beta chain was captured by sequencing in a study of blood T cell repertoires in COVID-19. On the study more broadly: The United States, Italy and Spain provided the acute and convalescent COVID-19 samples. T cells, B-cell-depleted T cells, or PBMCs supplied cDNA or gDNA.

This clone was seen just once. From germline, CDR1 is GTSNPN and CDR2 SVGIG (reference sequence). Trimming pared 3 bases from V and 8 bases from J, leaving 10 bases between. This CDR3 contains 12 residues. In the authors' workflow: How many nucleated cells were present was estimated from reference gene primer amplification. The protocol was immunoSEQ multiplex PCR, while the TCRdb copy is restricted to in-frame clones and leaves out a portion. For V, J and clone size, that table is used; D and trimming come from the DNA. The profile shows 180,000 or so clones, roughly 88% of them singletons. This clonotype originated in a young woman with acute or convalescent COVID-19. The specimen was peripheral blood. The rearrangement uses TRBV30 and TRBJ2-2; D is uncertain. CDR3 loop: CAWRTLGGELFF. CDR3 in DNA: TGTGCCTGGAGGACACTCGGTGGGGAGCTGTTTTTT.